This T cell receptor (beta chain) was retrieved from a study of shared clonotypes between healthy human individuals. Overall study findings and caveats: Only blood was sampled; tissue repertoires likely differ. In contrast to clonotypes shared by all four donors, non-shared clonotypes had lower generation probabilities. Sequencing of the sorted subsets was shown by rarefaction to be incomplete despite large depth.

Germline CDR1 and CDR2: SEHNR and FQNEAQ (reference sequence). The length of the CDR3 is 11 residues. Naive CD8 cells lacked CD45RO, underwent positive selection for CCR7 and left out terminally differentiated effector memory CD45RA+ cells. Concerning this clone itself: Its specificity is unknown. Relative to the germline gene, one junction end is altered; a read error may explain this.

Running of the assay took place at deep level. The table came from immunoSEQ multiplex PCR; TCRdb's copy has only in-frame clones and leaves some out. The sample holds some 2,000,000 clones, about 95% seen once. The TCR sequence derives from a man aged 18-30 years in good health. The material sequenced was naive CD8+ T cells sorted from blood. The genes are TRBV7-9 and TRBJ1-1; D is unresolved. DNA for the CDR3: TGTGCCGGCAGCCCCGGGACTGAAGCTTTCTTT. Residues: CAGSPGTEAFF.